This T cell receptor beta chain was identified during a study of T cells after yellow fever vaccination. Study summary: Those fractions that held only low numbers of cells were prepared using the SMART-Seq v4 Ultra Low Input RNA kit. Overall study results and limits: The study re-detected most primary-vaccination clones after the booster (nearly 97% CD4, just over 85% CD8).

Synthesis of TCR cDNA relied on 5'RACE template switching, which attached a universal primer site and UMIs. TCRdb re-called the 5' RACE reads with MiXCR, one entry per CDR3 protein. This sample has fewer than 500,000 distinct CDR3 sequences, with about 17% found just once. With 6 bases removed from V and 3 bases from J, the gap between germline ends came to 15 bases. The CDR3 covers 13 residues. CDR1 DFQATT and CDR2 SNEGSKA come from the germline V gene (reference sequence). To note about this clonotype: The antigen is undetermined.

The J gene is TRBJ2-7, the V gene TRBV20-1, with D possibly being TRBD1 or TRBD2 (5 bases each). The sequenced sample was PBMCs, obtained before the yellow fever booster vaccination. The receptor comes from a man in his late teens or twenties who received the YFV17D yellow fever vaccine. DNA of the CDR3: TGCAGTGCCCCTGTGGGACCGCGCTACGAGCAGTACTTC. Protein: CSAPVGPRYEQYF.